These 29 T cell receptor beta chains came from one sample sequenced in a study of OX40 agonist ivuxolimab in advanced cancers. Sequenced by immunoSEQ multiplex PCR; TCRdb stores in-frame clones only, minus some. This table has tens of thousands of clones, about nine tenths appearing once. The sequences come from CD4+ or CD8+ T cells sorted from blood, collected in a trial of the OX40 agonist ivuxolimab. Receptors originate from an adult with an advanced solid tumor such as melanoma, head and neck, liver or kidney cancer.

CDR3 DNA: TGCGCCAGCAGCCCCGCGTTACAGGGGGCGGTATACGAGCAGTACTTC. It encodes CASSPALQGAVYEQYF. The rearrangement uses TRBV4-3 and TRBJ2-7; 9 bases line up with TRBD1. This CDR3 region has 16 residues. With V trimmed by 4 bases and J by 4 bases, 11 bases remained unmatched. Germline V gene sequence: CDR1 LGHNA, CDR2 YSLEER.

This clone has just a few counts. The genes are TRBV7-8 and TRBJ2-5; 8 positions match TRBD2. V lost 1 base and J lost 5; bases outside the gene matches: 3. Germline V lookup: CDR1 SGHVS, CDR2 FQNEAQ. CDR3 length: 14 amino acids. CDR3 coding DNA: TGTGCCAGCAGCTTAGGCGGGGGGCGGGAGACCCAGTACTTC. Amino acid sequence: CASSLGGGRETQYF.

This clone has a single count. The chain carries TRBV11-1 and TRBJ2-7, with a possible D match to TRBD2 (5 bases). Looked up from germline, CDR1 is SGHAT and CDR2 is FQDESV (reference sequence). The ends were cut back, 1 base at V and 3 bases at J, with 7 bases in the middle. The CDR3 covers 13 residues. The CDR3, as DNA: TGTGCCAGCAGCTTAGGGCGGGTCTACGAGCAGTACTTC. Its translation is CASSLGRVYEQYF.

The genes are TRBV18 and TRBJ1-2, with 7 bases identical to TRBD1. CDR3 length: 18 residues. Per germline, CDR1 KGHSH and CDR2 LQKENI. The J segment lost 5 bases and the V segment lost 3 bases, leaving 18 bases of the junction unmatched. CDR3 bases: TGTGCCAGCTCACCGGCCCCAAACAGGGGACCCTCGCTGTATGGCTACACCTTC. Protein sequence: CASSPAPNRGPSLYGYTF.

The CDR3 sequence is CASTRGPAGTQYF. The CDR3 nucleotides read TGTGCCAGCACCCGGGGTCCGGCGGGGACCCAGTACTTC. This chain links TRBV6-5 with TRBJ2-5; D is possibly TRBD2 (5 bases). CDR1 is MNHEY, CDR2 SVGAGI, per germline. V was shortened by 7 bases and J by 7 bases, with 16 bases between the two germline ends. The CDR3 consists of 13 residues.

The chain is built from TRBV15 and TRBJ2-1; 7 bases are a match to TRBD2. Looked up from germline, CDR1 is LNHNV and CDR2 is YYDKDF (reference sequence). The CDR3 has 14 residues. V dropped 8 bases and J dropped 1; count of bases not matched to a gene: 5. This chain's CDR3 is CATGAGVSYNEQFF. In DNA, the CDR3 is TGTGCCACCGGTGCGGGAGTATCCTACAATGAGCAGTTCTTC.

The rearrangement links TRBV9 to TRBJ2-1; D uncertain. From germline, CDR1 is SGDLS and CDR2 YYNGEE. The CDR3 is made up of 12 amino acids. The V end was cut by 4 bases, the J end by 9 bases, with 11 bases between. CDR3 nucleotides: TGTGCCAGCAGCCCCCGTGAAAGTGAGCAGTTCTTC. It translates to CASSPRESEQFF. The whole variable domain, filled in from reference TRBV9 and TRBJ2-1, reads DSGVTQTPKHLITATGQRVTLRCSPRSGDLSVYWYQQSLDQGLQFLIQYYNGEERAKGNILERFSAQQFPDLHSELNLSSLELGDSALYFCASSPRESEQFFGPGTRLTVL.

This clone was counted a single time. The chain links TRBV25-1 to TRBJ2-1, with TRBD2 matching 11 bases. J gave up 15 bases and V 3 bases, and 10 bases lay outside the gene matches. CDR1 is MGHDK, CDR2 SYGVNS, per germline. The CDR3 is made up of 14 amino acids. As DNA, the CDR3 is TGTGCCAGCAGTGATTCCCGATCTAGCGGGAGGCTGTTCTTC. Translated: CASSDSRSSGRLFF.

V is TRBV7-3 and J is TRBJ2-7, with a tentative D call TRBD1 (6 bases). The CDR3 spans 15 residues. The V end lost 6 bases, the J end lost 1 base, and 16 bases lay between the germline ends. Germline V gene lookup returns CDR1 SGHTA and CDR2 FQGTGA. CDR3 loop: CASSKGGNPSYEQYF. CDR3 nucleotides: TGTGCCAGCAGTAAAGGGGGTAATCCATCCTACGAGCAGTACTTC.

This chain connects TRBV5-4 to TRBJ2-5; weak D call: TRBD1 (6 bases). The V end lost 2 bases, the J end lost 2 bases, and 10 bases lay between the germline ends. CDR1 SGHNT and CDR2 YYREEE come from the germline V gene (reference sequence). CDR3 size: 14 residues. The CDR3 DNA reads TGTGCCAGCAGCTTACGGACAGCTCAAGAGACCCAGTACTTC. Translating gives CASSLRTAQETQYF.

The chain uses TRBV7-2 and TRBJ2-1; 10 bases are a match to TRBD2. Germline V gene sequence: CDR1 SGHTA, CDR2 FQGNSA. This CDR3 has 15 residues. V lost 2 bases, J lost 5 bases, and 3 bases stayed unmatched. The CDR3 loop is CASSLPSGGNNEQFF. In nucleotides, the CDR3 is TGTGCCAGCAGCTTACCTAGCGGGGGAAACAATGAGCAGTTCTTC. Supplemented by reference TRBV7-2 and TRBJ2-1, the full variable domain reads GAGVSQSPSNKVTEKGKDVELRCDPISGHTALYWYRQSLGQGLEFLIYFQGNSAPDKSGLPSDRFSAERTGGSVSTLTIQRTQQEDSAVYLCASSLPSGGNNEQFFGPGTRLTVL.

The chain recombines TRBV9 with TRBJ1-6; perhaps TRBD1 as D (5 bases). The V gene's germline CDR1 is SGDLS and CDR2 YYNGEE. The CDR3 totals 15 residues. V was trimmed by 4 bases and J by 7 bases, leaving 15 bases between them. The CDR3 reads CASSYNVDSNSPLHF. DNA for the CDR3: TGTGCCAGCAGCTATAACGTTGACAGCAATTCACCCCTCCACTTT.

The genes are TRBV19 and TRBJ2-1; 9 nucleotides agree with TRBD2. Germline trimming cut 2 bases from V and 7 bases from J; bases unmatched to any gene: 0. The CDR3 runs 13 residues. Germline values: CDR1 LNHDA, CDR2 SQIVND (reference sequence). CDR3 nucleotide sequence: TGTGCCAGTAGTATACTAGCGGGAAATGAGCAGTTCTTC. Its protein product is CASSILAGNEQFF.

The V gene is TRBV7-2, the J gene TRBJ2-3; a weak D match, TRBD2 (5 bases). The germline V and J ends were trimmed by 3 bases and 0 bases, with 7 bases remaining between them. The CDR3 is made up of 14 amino acids. CDR1 is SGHTA and CDR2 is FQGNSA in the germline V gene. The CDR3 DNA reads as TGTGCCAGCAGCTTGGGAGTGAGCACAGATACGCAGTATTTT. Translation: CASSLGVSTDTQYF.

The rearrangement joins TRBV9 to TRBJ2-1, with D possibly called TRBD1 or TRBD2 (5 bases each). This CDR3 contains 15 residues. Trimming shortened V by 3 bases and J by 2 bases, and 12 bases separated the two germline ends. In germline, CDR1 is SGDLS, CDR2 YYNGEE. The CDR3 DNA is TGTGCCAGCAGCGGTGGGGGAAACACCTACAATGAGCAGTTCTTC. Residues: CASSGGGNTYNEQFF.

This clone appeared once. The V gene is TRBV11-3, the J gene TRBJ2-3; D is uncertain. V was trimmed by 2 bases and J by 5 bases, leaving 11 bases between them. The germline V gene has CDR1 SGHNT and CDR2 YENEEA. This CDR3 has 14 residues. DNA of the CDR3: TGTGCCAGCAGCTTATCGAAATCGGGAGATACGCAGTATTTT. Translating gives CASSLSKSGDTQYF.

The V call is TRBV4-3, the J call TRBJ2-5; 11 bases map to TRBD2. CDR3 size: 16 residues. The trim removed 0 bases at V and 11 bases at J, leaving 11 bases unmatched. Germline assignment: CDR1 LGHNA and CDR2 YSLEER. Written as DNA, the CDR3 is TGCGCCAGCAGCCAAGACCGACTAGCGGGACCGAGGGAGCAGTACTTC. Its protein product is CASSQDRLAGPREQYF.

V is TRBV6-1 and J is TRBJ2-7; 7 nucleotides align to TRBD1. The V gene end was trimmed by 7 bases and the J gene end by 2 bases; junction bases not matched to a gene: 5. CDR3 length: 13 amino acids. Germline V gene lookup returns CDR1 MNHNS and CDR2 SASEGT. CDR3 nucleotide sequence: TGTGCCAGCATACCGGGACAGACCTACGAGCAGTACTTC. Translated, it gives CASIPGQTYEQYF.

This clone was recorded only once. The gene calls are TRBV5-6 and TRBJ1-1; no definite D call. The length of the CDR3 is 14 residues. Trimming stripped 0 bases from V and 7 bases from J, with 13 bases between. Germline loops: CDR1 SGHDT, CDR2 YYEEEE. CDR3 sequence reads: CASSLAGQTGEAFF. In DNA form, the CDR3 reads TGTGCCAGCAGCTTGGCCGGGCAGACGGGTGAAGCTTTCTTT.

The chain carries TRBV29-1 and TRBJ2-5; no clear D gene. This CDR3 contains 11 residues. Germline CDR1 SQVTM, CDR2 ANQGSEA. V lost 0 bases, J lost 5 bases, and 4 bases lay in between. Here the CDR3 reads CSVEDRETQYF. The CDR3 bases are TGCAGCGTTGAAGATCGGGAGACCCAGTACTTC.

J is TRBJ2-1 and V is TRBV5-1; D may be TRBD2 (6 bases). Germline V gene data show CDR1 as SGHRS and CDR2 as YFSETQ. V lost 0 bases, J lost 2 bases, and 9 bases lay in between. This CDR3 has 15 amino acids. The CDR3 loop reads CASSLVSGTYNEQFF. CDR3 DNA sequence: TGCGCCAGCAGCTTGGTTAGCGGAACCTACAATGAGCAGTTCTTC.

This clone was found once. The V gene is TRBV10-3, the J gene TRBJ1-4; perhaps TRBD1 as D (5 bases). V shed 5 bases and J shed 7 bases, with 17 bases lying between them. The CDR3 spans 15 residues. The germline V gene has CDR1 ENHRY and CDR2 SYGVKD. The CDR3 is CAISIGPGRTEKLFF. The DNA for the CDR3 is TGTGCCATCAGTATAGGTCCGGGACGGACTGAAAAACTGTTTTTT.

The V and J genes are TRBV9 and TRBJ2-1; TRBD2 agrees at 8 bases. Germline V gives CDR1 SGDLS, CDR2 YYNGEE. There are 18 residues in the CDR3. V shed 0 bases and J 0 bases; nucleotides not matched to a gene: 8. CDR3 region: CASSVAWEAGVSYNEQFF. The CDR3 DNA follows: TGTGCCAGCAGCGTAGCCTGGGAAGCGGGAGTCTCCTACAATGAGCAGTTCTTC.

The gene calls are TRBV7-2 and TRBJ2-7; 11 nucleotides align to TRBD2. The trim removed 3 bases at V and 3 bases at J, leaving 4 bases unmatched. The germline gives CDR1 SGHTA, CDR2 FQGNSA. The CDR3 is 15 amino acids. CDR3 bases: TGTGCCAGCAGCTTGACTAGCGGGGAGTACTACGAGCAGTACTTC. Protein product: CASSLTSGEYYEQYF.

This chain joins TRBV10-3 and TRBJ2-1; 13 nucleotides agree with TRBD2. CDR3 length equals 15 residues. Germline CDR1 is ENHRY and CDR2 is SYGVKD. Unmatched junction bases numbered 2, after V lost 6 bases and J lost 3 bases. CDR3 residues: CAISGTSGIYNEQFF. The CDR3 DNA reads TGTGCCATCAGCGGGACTAGCGGGATCTACAATGAGCAGTTCTTC.

This clone is a singleton in its sample. The chain combines TRBV15 with TRBJ2-1; D might be TRBD1 (7 bases). From germline, CDR1 is LNHNV and CDR2 YYDKDF (reference sequence). V dropped 5 bases and J dropped 4 bases, with 15 bases sitting between them. CDR3 length: 15 residues. CDR3: CATSLETGTYNEQFF. CDR3 sequence (DNA): TGTGCCACCAGCTTAGAGACAGGGACTTACAATGAGCAGTTCTTC.

The chain carries TRBV10-3 and TRBJ1-3; no reliable D call. Germline lookup yields CDR1 ENHRY and CDR2 SYGVKD. V was trimmed by 3 bases and J by 6 bases, leaving 27 bases between them. This CDR3 region has 19 residues. The CDR3 region is CAISDSVQRRGGSPNTIYF. The CDR3 DNA is TGTGCCATCAGTGATTCGGTTCAGAGACGCGGAGGGAGCCCAAACACCATATATTTT.

The chain joins TRBV5-1 to TRBJ2-5; TRBD1 matches at 8 bases. The CDR3 contains 14 residues. CDR1 and CDR2 from the germline V gene are SGHRS and YFSETQ. J was trimmed by 1 base and V by 4 bases; bases with no gene match: 3. CDR3 protein: CASSGDRGQETQYF. The DNA for the CDR3 is TGCGCCAGCAGCGGAGACAGGGGCCAAGAGACCCAGTACTTC. The full variable domain, completed using reference TRBV5-1 and TRBJ2-5, is KAGVTQTPRYLIKTRGQQVTLSCSPISGHRSVSWYQQTPGQGLQFLFEYFSETQRNKGNFPGRFSGRQFSNSRSEMNVSTLELGDSALYLCASSGDRGQETQYFGPGTRLLVL.

The genes are TRBV29-1 and TRBJ2-5, with 7 bases matching TRBD1. Germline V gene lookup returns CDR1 SQVTM and CDR2 ANQGSEA. V gave up 7 bases and J gave up 4 bases; unmatched junction bases: 9. The CDR3 is made up of 13 amino acids. The CDR3 is CSDDAGGRETQYF. The CDR3 DNA reads TGCAGCGACGACGCAGGGGGTCGAGAGACCCAGTACTTC.